This TCR beta chain was captured by sequencing in a study of early T cells in non-severe SARS-CoV-2 infection. Turning to the study itself: From unsorted whole blood, bulk RNA was sequenced, and the chains remained unpaired. The study's findings and limits: The VDJdb matching leaned toward anti-spike CD8 responses and overlooked private and CD4 specificities.

Germline-derived CDR1 and CDR2 are LNHDA and SQIVND (reference sequence). CDR3 length: 15 residues. Unmatched junction bases numbered 3, after V lost 1 base and J lost 0 bases. This clonotype appeared a few times. Its cognate antigen is unknown. Individual cDNA molecules received unique molecular identifiers. TCRdb reanalysed the 5' RACE reads using MiXCR and keeps one entry per CDR3 protein. Of 25,000 to 35,000 distinct CDR3 sequences in the sample, 4% to 5.5% were seen once. The TCR originated in an adult who was a healthcare worker with PCR-confirmed SARS-CoV-2 infection or an uninfected control (not recorded which). The chain recombines TRBV19 with TRBJ2-7; 7 bases map to TRBD2. Sample: whole blood. CDR3 protein: CASSIGRGDSYEQYF. The CDR3 region has the DNA TGTGCCAGTAGTATAGGACGGGGGGACTCCTACGAGCAGTACTTC.